The clone carrying this TCR beta chain was observed a single time. The antigen remains unidentified. This entry belongs to a study of shared clonotypes between healthy human individuals. Study results and caveats: A limitation of the genetic and exposure-history diversity represented arose from few donors. In general, naive subsets displayed greater estimated richness than memory subsets did.

The ends lost 4 bases at V and 3 bases at J; junction bases unmatched: 4. The CDR3 has 14 residues. Germline loops: CDR1 SGHTS, CDR2 YDEGEE. HIV-negative, healthy adults without recent acute infections or vaccinations were the donors. All the donors were Caucasian adults who lived in Nashville, Tennessee. Generated by immunoSEQ multiplex PCR, the TCRdb table keeps only in-frame clones and is missing some. This table has 1,400,000 or so clones, around 98.5% appearing once. The sample was naive CD4+ T cells sorted from blood. Subset of the sample: CD45RA+ positively selected. This TCR was recovered from a man aged 30-40 years in good health. The V call is TRBV5-8, the J call TRBJ1-5; 7 bases are shared with TRBD1. The CDR3 bases are TGTGCCAGCAGCGCGGACAGGCCCAATCAGCCCCAGCATTTT. Translation: CASSADRPNQPQHF.